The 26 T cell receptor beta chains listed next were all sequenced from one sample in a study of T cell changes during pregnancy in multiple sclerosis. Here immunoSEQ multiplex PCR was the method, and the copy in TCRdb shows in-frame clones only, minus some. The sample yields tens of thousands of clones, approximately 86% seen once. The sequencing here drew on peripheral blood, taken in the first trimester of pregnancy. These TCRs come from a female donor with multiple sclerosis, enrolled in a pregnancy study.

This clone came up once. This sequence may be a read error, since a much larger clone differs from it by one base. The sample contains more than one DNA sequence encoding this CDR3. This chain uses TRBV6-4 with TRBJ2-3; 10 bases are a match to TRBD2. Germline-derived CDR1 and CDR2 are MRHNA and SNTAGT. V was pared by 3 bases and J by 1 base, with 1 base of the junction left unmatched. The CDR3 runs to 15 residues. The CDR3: CASSDGTSGTDTQYF. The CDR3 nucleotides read TGTGCCAGCAGTGATGGGACTAGCGGCACAGATACGCAGTATTTT.

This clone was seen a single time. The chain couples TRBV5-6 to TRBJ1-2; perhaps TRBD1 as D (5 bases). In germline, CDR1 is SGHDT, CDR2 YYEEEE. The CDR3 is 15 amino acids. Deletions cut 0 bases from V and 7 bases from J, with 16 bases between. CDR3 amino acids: CASSLAGGVSSGYTF. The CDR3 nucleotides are TGTGCCAGCAGCTTGGCCGGGGGGGTTAGCAGTGGCTACACCTTC. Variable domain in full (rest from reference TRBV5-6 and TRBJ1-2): DAGVTQSPTHLIKTRGQQVTLRCSPKSGHDTVSWYQQALGQGPQFIFQYYEEEERQRGNFPDRFSGHQFPNYSSELNVNALLLGDSALYLCASSLAGGVSSGYTFGSGTRLTVV.

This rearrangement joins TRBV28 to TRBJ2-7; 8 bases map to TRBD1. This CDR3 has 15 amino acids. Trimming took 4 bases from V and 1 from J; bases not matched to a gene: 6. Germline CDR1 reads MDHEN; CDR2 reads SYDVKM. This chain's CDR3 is CASSWLDRDSYEQYF. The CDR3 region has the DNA TGTGCCAGCAGTTGGCTGGACAGGGATTCCTACGAGCAGTACTTC.

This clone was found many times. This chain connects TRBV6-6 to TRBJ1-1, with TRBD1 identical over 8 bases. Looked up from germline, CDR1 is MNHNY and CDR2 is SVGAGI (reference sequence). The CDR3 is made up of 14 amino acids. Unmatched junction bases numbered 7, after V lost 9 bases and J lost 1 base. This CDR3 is CASTGGRWNTEAFF. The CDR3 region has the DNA TGTGCCAGTACAGGGGGGCGGTGGAACACTGAAGCTTTCTTT.

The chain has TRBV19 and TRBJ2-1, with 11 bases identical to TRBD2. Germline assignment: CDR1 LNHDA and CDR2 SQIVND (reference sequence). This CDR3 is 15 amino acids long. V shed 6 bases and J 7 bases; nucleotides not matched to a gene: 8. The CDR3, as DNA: TGTGCCAGTAGAAATTTAGCGGGAGGGGGTAATGAGCAGTTCTTC. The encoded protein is CASRNLAGGGNEQFF.

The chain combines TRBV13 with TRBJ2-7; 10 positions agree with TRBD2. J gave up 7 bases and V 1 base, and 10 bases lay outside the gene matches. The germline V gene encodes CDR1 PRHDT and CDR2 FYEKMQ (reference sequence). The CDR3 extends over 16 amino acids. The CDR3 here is CASSLVGSSGRGEQYF. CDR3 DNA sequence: TGTGCCAGCAGCTTAGTTGGGTCTAGCGGGAGAGGGGAGCAGTACTTC.

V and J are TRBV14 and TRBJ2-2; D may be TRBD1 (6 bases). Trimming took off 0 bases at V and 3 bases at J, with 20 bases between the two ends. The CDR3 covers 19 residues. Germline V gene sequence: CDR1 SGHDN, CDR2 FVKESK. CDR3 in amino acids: CASSQDGPGTRTYTGELFF. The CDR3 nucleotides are TGTGCCAGCAGCCAAGATGGGCCCGGGACACGGACTTACACCGGGGAGCTGTTTTTT.

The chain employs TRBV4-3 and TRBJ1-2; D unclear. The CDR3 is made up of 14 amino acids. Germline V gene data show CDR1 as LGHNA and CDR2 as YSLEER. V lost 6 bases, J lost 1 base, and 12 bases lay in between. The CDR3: CASSSGGSNYGYTF. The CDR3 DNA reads TGCGCCAGCAGTTCCGGAGGGAGTAACTATGGCTACACCTTC.

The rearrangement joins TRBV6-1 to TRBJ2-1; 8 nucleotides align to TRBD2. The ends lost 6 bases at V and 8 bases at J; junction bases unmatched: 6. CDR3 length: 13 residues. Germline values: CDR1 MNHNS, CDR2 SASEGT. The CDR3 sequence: CASSQAGVYEQFF. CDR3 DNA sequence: TGTGCCAGCAGCCAAGCGGGAGTCTATGAGCAGTTCTTC.

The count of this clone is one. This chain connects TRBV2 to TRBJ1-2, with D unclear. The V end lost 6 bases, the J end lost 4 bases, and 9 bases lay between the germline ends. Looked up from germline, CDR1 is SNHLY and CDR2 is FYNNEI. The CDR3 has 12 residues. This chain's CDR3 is CASRGILYGYTF. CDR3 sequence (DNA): TGTGCCAGCAGGGGCATTCTCTATGGCTACACCTTC.

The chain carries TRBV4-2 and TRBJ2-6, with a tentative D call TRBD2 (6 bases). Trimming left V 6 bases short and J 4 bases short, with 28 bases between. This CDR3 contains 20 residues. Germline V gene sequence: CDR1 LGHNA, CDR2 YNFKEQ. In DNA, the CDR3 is TGTGCCAGCAGTTACCCCGATCCGGAGGGTTCCTCGGTCGGGGCCAACGTCCTGACTTTC. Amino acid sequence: CASSYPDPEGSSVGANVLTF.

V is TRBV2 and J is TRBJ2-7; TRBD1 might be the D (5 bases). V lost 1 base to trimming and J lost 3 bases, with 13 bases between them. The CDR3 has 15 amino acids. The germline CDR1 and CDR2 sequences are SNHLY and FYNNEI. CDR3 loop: CASSEEQGVFYEQYF. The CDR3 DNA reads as TGTGCCAGCAGTGAAGAGCAGGGTGTATTCTACGAGCAGTACTTC.

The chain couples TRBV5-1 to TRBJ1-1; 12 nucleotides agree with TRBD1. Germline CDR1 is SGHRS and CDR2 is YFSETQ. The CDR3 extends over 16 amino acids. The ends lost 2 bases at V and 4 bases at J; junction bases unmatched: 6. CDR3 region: CASSLPGQGARTEAFF. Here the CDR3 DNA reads TGCGCCAGCAGCTTACCGGGACAGGGGGCGCGCACTGAAGCTTTCTTT.

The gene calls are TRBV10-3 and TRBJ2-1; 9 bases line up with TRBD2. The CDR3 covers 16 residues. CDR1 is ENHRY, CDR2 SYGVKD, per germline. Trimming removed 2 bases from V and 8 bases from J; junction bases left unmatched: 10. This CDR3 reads CAISEPRLAGSDEQFF. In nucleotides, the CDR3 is TGTGCCATCAGTGAGCCGCGGCTAGCGGGGTCGGATGAGCAGTTCTTC.

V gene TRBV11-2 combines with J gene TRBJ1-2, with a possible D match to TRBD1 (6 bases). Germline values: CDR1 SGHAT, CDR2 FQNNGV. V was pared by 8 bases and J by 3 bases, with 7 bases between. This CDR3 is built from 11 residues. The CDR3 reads CASQGYYGYTF. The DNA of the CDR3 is TGTGCCAGCCAGGGGTACTATGGCTACACCTTC.

The CDR3: CASSLILVHTGELFF. CDR3 DNA sequence: TGTGCCAGCAGCTTAATACTGGTTCACACCGGGGAGCTGTTTTTT. This chain links TRBV7-9 with TRBJ2-2; no clear D gene. Germline CDR1 is SEHNR and CDR2 is FQNEAQ (reference sequence). The CDR3 has 15 amino acids. V was pared by 2 bases and J by 3 bases, with 10 bases between.

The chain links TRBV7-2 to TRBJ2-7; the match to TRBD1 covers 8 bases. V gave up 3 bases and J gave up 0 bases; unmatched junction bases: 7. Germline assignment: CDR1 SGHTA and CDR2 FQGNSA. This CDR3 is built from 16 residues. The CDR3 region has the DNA TGTGCCAGCAGCTTGTCCGGGACAGGAGTCTCCTACGAGCAGTACTTC. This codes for CASSLSGTGVSYEQYF.

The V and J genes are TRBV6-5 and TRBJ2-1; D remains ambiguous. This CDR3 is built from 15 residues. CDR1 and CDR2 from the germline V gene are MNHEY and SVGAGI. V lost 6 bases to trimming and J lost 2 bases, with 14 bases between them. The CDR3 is CASSFQIMTYNEQFF. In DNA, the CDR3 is TGTGCCAGCAGCTTCCAGATTATGACCTACAATGAGCAGTTCTTC.

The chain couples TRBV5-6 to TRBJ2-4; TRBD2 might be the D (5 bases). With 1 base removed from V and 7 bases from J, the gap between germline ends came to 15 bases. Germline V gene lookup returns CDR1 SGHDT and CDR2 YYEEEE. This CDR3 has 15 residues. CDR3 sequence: CASSLIFRADNIQYF. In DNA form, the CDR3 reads TGTGCCAGCAGCTTGATCTTTAGAGCGGATAACATTCAGTACTTC.

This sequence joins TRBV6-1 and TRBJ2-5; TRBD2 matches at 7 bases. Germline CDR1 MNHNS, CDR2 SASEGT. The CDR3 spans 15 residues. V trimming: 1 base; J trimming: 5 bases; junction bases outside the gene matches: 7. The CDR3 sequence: CASSEEIAGRETQYF. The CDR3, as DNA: TGTGCCAGCAGTGAAGAAATAGCGGGTCGGGAGACCCAGTACTTC.

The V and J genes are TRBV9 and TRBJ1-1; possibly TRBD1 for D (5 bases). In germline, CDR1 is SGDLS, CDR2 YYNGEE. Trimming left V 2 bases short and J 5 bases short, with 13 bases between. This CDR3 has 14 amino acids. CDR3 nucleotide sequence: TGTGCCAGCAGCGTCGCGCGGGGGGGGACTGAAGCTTTCTTT. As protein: CASSVARGGTEAFF.

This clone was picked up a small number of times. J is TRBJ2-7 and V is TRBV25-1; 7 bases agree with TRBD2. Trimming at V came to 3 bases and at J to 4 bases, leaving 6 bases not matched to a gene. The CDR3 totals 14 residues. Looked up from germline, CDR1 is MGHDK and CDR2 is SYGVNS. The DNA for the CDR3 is TGTGCCAGCAGTGATCCGGGAGGAAGTTACGAGCAGTACTTC. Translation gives CASSDPGGSYEQYF.

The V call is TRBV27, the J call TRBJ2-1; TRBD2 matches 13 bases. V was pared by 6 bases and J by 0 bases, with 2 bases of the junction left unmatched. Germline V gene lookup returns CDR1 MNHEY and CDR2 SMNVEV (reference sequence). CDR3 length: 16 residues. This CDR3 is CASRRTSGSSYNEQFF. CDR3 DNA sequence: TGTGCCAGCAGAAGGACTAGCGGGAGCTCCTACAATGAGCAGTTCTTC.

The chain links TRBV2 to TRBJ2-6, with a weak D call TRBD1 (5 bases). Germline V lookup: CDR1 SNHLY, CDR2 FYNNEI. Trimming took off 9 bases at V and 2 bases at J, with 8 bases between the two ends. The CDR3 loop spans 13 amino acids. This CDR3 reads CAREGAGANVLTF. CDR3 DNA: TGTGCCAGAGAAGGGGCTGGGGCCAACGTCCTGACTTTC. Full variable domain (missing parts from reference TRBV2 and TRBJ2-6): EPEVTQTPSHQVTQMGQEVILRCVPISNHLYFYWYRQILGQKVEFLVSFYNNEISEKSEIFDDQFSVERPDGSNFTLKIRSTKLEDSAMYFCAREGAGANVLTFGAGSRLTVL.

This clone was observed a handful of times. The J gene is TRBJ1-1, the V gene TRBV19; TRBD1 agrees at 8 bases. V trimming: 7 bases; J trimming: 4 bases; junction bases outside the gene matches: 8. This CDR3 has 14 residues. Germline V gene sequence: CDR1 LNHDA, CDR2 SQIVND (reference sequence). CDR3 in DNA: TGTGCCAGTACTCAGGACAGGGCGGTCACTGAAGCTTTCTTT. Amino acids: CASTQDRAVTEAFF.

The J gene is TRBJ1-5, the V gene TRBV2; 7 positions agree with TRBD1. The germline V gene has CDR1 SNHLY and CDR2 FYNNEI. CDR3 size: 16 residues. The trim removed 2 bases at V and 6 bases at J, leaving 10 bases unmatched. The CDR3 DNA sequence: TGTGCCAGCAGTGAATTTGGGGACAGCGTGGGTCAGCCCCAGCATTTT. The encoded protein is CASSEFGDSVGQPQHF.